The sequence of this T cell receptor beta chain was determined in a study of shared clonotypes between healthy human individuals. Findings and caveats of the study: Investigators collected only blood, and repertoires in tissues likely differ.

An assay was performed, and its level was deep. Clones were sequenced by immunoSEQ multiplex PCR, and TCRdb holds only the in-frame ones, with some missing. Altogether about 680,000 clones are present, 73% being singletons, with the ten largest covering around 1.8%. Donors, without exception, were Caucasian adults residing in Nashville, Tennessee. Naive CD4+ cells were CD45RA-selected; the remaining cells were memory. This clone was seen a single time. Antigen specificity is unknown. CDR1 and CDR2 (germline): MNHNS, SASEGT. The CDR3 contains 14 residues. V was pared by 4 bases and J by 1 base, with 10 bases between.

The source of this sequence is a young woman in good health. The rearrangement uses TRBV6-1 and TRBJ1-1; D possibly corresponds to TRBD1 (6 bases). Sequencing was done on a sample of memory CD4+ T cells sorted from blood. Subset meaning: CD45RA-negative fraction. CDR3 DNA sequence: TGTGCCAGCAGTGGGACAGAGACGAACACTGAAGCTTTCTTT. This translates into CASSGTETNTEAFF.